This TCR beta chain emerged from a study of technical replicates of blood from several donors. TCRdb keeps only in-frame clones here, not all; method: immunoSEQ multiplex PCR. The repertoire consists of almost 85,000 clones, with approximately 97% occurring once and the leading ten covering more than 0.15%. The source of this sequence is a human donor in good health. The sample consisted of T cells isolated from PBMCs.

CDR3 nucleotide sequence: TGTGCCAGCTCACCACTAACAGAGGGGAACACTGAAGCTTTCTTT. It encodes CASSPLTEGNTEAFF. The J gene is TRBJ1-1, the V gene TRBV18, with D unclear. CDR3 length equals 15 residues. Germline CDR1 and CDR2: KGHSH and LQKENI. V gave up 1 base and J gave up 1 base, with 10 bases separating them.